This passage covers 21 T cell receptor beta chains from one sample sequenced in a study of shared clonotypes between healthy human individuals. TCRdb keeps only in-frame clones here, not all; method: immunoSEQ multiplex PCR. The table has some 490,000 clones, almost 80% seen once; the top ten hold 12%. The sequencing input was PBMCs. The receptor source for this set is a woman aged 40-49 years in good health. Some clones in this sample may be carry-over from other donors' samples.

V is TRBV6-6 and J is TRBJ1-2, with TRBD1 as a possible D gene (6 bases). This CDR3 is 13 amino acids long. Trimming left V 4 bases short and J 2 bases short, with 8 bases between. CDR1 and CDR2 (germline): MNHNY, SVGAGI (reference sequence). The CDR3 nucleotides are TGTGCCAGCAGTTCCGGACAGAACTATGGCTACACCTTC. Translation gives CASSSGQNYGYTF.

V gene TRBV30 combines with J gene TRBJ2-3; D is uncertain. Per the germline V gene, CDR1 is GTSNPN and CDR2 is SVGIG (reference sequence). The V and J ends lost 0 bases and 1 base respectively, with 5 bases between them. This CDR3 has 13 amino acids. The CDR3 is CAWSVKGTDTQYF. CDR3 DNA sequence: TGTGCCTGGAGTGTTAAGGGCACAGATACGCAGTATTTT.

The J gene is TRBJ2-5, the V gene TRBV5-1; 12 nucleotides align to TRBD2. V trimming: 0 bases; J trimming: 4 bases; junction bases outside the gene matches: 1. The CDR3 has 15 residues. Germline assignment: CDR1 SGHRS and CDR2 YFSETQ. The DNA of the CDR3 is TGCGCCAGCAGCTTGGCGGGACTAGCGGGAGAGACCCAGTACTTC. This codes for CASSLAGLAGETQYF.

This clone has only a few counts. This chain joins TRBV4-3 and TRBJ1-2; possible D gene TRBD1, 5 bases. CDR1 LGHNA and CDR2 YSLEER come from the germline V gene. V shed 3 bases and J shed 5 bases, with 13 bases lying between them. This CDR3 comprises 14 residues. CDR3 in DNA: TGCGCCAGCAGCCACTCCCGGGACGGGTATGGCTACACCTTC. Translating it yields CASSHSRDGYGYTF.

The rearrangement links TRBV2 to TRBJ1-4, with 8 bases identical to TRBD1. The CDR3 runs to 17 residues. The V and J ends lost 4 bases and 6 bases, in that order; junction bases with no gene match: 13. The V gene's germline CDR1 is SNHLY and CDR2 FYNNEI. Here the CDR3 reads CASSVSATGEVDEKLFF. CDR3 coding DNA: TGTGCCAGCAGTGTCTCCGCGACAGGGGAAGTAGATGAAAAACTGTTTTTT.

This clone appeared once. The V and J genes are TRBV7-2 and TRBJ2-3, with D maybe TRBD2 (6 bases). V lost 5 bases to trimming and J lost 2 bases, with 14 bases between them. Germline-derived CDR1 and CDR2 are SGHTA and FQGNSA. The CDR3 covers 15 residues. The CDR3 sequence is CASSSQSGVTDTQYF. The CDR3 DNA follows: TGTGCCAGCAGCAGCCAGTCGGGGGTCACAGATACGCAGTATTTT.

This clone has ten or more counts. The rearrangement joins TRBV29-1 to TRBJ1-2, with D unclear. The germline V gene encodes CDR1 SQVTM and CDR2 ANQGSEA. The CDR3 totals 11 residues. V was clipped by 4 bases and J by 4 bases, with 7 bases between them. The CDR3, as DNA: TGCAGCGTTGTAGGACGCTATGGCTACACCTTC. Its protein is CSVVGRYGYTF. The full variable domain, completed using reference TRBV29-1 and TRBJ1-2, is SAVISQKPSRDICQRGTSLTIQCQVDSQVTMMFWYRQQPGQSLTLIATANQGSEATYESGFVIDKFPISRPNLTFSTLTVSNMSPEDSSIYLCSVVGRYGYTFGSGTRLTVV.

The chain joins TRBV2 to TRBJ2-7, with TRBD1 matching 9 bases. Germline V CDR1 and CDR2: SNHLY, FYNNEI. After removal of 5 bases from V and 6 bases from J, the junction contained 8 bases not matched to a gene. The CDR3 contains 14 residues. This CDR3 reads CASSPRTGDAEQYF. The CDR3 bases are TGTGCCAGCAGTCCCCGGACAGGGGATGCCGAGCAGTACTTC.

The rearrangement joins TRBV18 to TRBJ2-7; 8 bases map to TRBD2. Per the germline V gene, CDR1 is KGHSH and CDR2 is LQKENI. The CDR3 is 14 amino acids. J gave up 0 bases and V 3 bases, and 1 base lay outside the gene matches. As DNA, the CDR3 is TGTGCCAGCTCACCTCTAGCGGGCTCCTACGAGCAGTACTTC. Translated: CASSPLAGSYEQYF.

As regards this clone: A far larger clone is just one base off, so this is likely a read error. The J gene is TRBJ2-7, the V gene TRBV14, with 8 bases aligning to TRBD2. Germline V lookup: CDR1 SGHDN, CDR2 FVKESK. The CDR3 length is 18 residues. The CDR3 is CACSHRKKAGAPLGEQYF. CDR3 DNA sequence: TGTGCCTGCAGCCACCGGAAAAAAGCGGGAGCCCCCCTGGGCGAGCAGTACTTC.

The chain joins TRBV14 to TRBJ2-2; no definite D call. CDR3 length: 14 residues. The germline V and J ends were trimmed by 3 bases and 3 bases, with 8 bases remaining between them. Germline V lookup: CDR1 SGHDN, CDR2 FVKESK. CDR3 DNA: TGTGCCAGCAGCCACTCAGGATACACCGGGGAGCTGTTTTTT. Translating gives CASSHSGYTGELFF.

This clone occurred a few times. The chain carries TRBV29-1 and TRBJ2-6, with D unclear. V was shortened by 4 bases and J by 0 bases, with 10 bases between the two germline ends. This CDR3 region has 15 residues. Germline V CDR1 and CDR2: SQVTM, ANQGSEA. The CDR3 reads CSVGGYSSGANVLTF. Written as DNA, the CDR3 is TGCAGCGTTGGGGGATACTCCTCTGGGGCCAACGTCCTGACTTTC.

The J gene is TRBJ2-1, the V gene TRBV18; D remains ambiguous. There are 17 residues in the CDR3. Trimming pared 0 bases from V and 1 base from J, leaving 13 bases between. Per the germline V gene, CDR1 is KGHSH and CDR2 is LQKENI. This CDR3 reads CASSPPERRFSYNEQFF. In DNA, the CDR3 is TGTGCCAGCTCACCACCGGAGAGACGATTTTCCTACAATGAGCAGTTCTTC.

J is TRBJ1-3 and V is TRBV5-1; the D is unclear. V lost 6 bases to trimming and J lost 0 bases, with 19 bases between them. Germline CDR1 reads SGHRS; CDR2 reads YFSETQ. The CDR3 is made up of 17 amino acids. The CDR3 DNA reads TGCGCCAGCAAGGACTCAAGGTCCGATAGCTCTGGAAACACCATATATTTT. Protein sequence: CASKDSRSDSSGNTIYF.

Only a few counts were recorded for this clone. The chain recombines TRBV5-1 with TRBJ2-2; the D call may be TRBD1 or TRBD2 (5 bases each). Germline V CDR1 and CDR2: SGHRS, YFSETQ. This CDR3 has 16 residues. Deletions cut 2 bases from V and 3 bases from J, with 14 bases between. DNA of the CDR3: TGCGCCAGCAGCTTCGACAGCGGTCTGGACACCGGGGAGCTGTTTTTT. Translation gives CASSFDSGLDTGELFF.

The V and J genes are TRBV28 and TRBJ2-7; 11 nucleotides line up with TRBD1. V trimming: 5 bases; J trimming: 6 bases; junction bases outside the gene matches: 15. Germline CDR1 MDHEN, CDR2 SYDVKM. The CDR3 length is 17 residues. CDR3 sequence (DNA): TGTGCCAGCAGTACCGGATGGACAGGGGGCCCTATCAGCGAGCAGTACTTC. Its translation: CASSTGWTGGPISEQYF.

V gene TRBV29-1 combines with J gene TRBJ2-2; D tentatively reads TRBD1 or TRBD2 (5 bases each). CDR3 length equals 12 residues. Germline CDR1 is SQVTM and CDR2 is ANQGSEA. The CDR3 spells CKGPGPTGELFF. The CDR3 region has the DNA TGCAAGGGACCGGGACCCACCGGGGAGCTGTTTTTT.

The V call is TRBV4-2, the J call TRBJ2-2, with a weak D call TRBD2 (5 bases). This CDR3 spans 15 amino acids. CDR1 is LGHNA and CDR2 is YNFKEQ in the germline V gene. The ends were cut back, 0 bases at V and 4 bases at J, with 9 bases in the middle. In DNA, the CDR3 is TGTGCCAGCAGCCAAGATCGGCGGGTCACCGGGGAGCTGTTTTTT. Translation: CASSQDRRVTGELFF.

CDR3 protein: CSVDGGMSNEQFF. The CDR3 coding sequence is TGCAGCGTTGACGGCGGGATGAGCAATGAGCAGTTCTTC. This sequence joins TRBV29-1 and TRBJ2-1; possible D gene TRBD2, 6 bases. Deletions cut 3 bases from V and 6 bases from J, with 12 bases between. Germline V lookup: CDR1 SQVTM, CDR2 ANQGSEA. The CDR3 runs 13 residues.

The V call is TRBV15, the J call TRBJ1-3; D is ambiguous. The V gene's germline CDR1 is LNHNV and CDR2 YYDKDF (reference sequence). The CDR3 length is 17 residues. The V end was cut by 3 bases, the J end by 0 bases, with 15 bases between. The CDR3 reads CATSRQSPYVSGNTIYF. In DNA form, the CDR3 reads TGTGCCACCAGCAGGCAGTCCCCATACGTCTCTGGAAACACCATATATTTT.

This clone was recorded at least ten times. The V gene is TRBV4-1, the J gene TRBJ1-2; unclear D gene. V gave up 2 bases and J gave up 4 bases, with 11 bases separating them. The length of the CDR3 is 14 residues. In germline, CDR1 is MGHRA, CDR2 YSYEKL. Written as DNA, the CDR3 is TGCGCCAGCAGCCAACAGAAGGAAGGCTATGGCTACACCTTC. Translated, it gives CASSQQKEGYGYTF.